The 6 T cell receptor beta chains listed next were all sequenced from one sample in a study of shared clonotypes between healthy human individuals. Sequenced by immunoSEQ multiplex PCR; TCRdb stores in-frame clones only, minus some. The profile shows some 2.3 million clones, 80% to 95% of them singletons. The sequenced sample consisted of naive CD4+ T cells from PBMCs. The subset was: CD45RA+ positively selected. Receptors were obtained from a man between 18 and 29 years old in good health. Some clones in this sample may be carry-over from other donors' samples.

A note on this clone: Other DNA sequences in this sample translate to the same CDR3. The chain combines TRBV20-1 with TRBJ1-1, with D possibly being TRBD1 (5 bases). V was shortened by 1 base and J by 5 bases, with 5 bases between the two germline ends. Germline values: CDR1 DFQATT, CDR2 SNEGSKA (reference sequence). This CDR3 spans 11 amino acids. CDR3 sequence: CSARGGTEAFF. CDR3 nucleotides: TGCAGTGCTAGAGGGGGGACTGAAGCTTTCTTT.

In DNA, the CDR3 is TGTGCCAGCAGCTTGCTCTCGGGACAGGGCCGAACAGATACGCAGTATTTT. It translates to CASSLLSGQGRTDTQYF. The genes are TRBV7-3 and TRBJ2-3; 9 nucleotides align to TRBD1. Germline trimming cut 3 bases from V and 3 bases from J; bases unmatched to any gene: 10. CDR1 is SGHTA and CDR2 is FQGTGA in the germline V gene. CDR3 length: 17 amino acids.

This chain connects TRBV5-1 to TRBJ2-5, with 7 bases fitting TRBD1. The CDR3 extends over 15 amino acids. Germline CDR1 SGHRS, CDR2 YFSETQ. Trimming took 4 bases from V and 2 from J; bases not matched to a gene: 8. The CDR3 protein is CASSIRRGQQETQYF. The CDR3 DNA reads TGCGCCAGCAGCATAAGAAGGGGGCAACAAGAGACCCAGTACTTC.

The chain joins TRBV10-3 to TRBJ2-3, with TRBD2 matching 9 bases. The CDR3 covers 14 residues. V gave up 10 bases and J gave up 2 bases; unmatched junction bases: 7. Germline V gene sequence: CDR1 ENHRY, CDR2 SYGVKD. The CDR3 bases are TGTGCCACCGTGGGGGGACTAGCCACAGATACGCAGTATTTT. Its translation is CATVGGLATDTQYF.

V gene TRBV7-9 combines with J gene TRBJ1-1; no reliable D call. CDR1 and CDR2 from the germline V gene are SEHNR and FQNEAQ (reference sequence). V lost 1 base, J lost 5 bases, and 17 bases lay in between. The CDR3 spans 16 residues. As DNA, the CDR3 is TGTGCCAGCAGCTTAGTTGGAGACCTTATTGGGACTGAAGCTTTCTTT. Translated: CASSLVGDLIGTEAFF.

This clone appeared once. The chain couples TRBV28 to TRBJ2-1; 8 bases align to TRBD1. Trimming took 1 base from V and 1 from J; bases not matched to a gene: 15. The CDR3 is 20 residues long. Looked up from germline, CDR1 is MDHEN and CDR2 is SYDVKM. The CDR3 DNA sequence: TGTGCCAGCAGTTTATCTTGGGACAGGCGTATGGGCTCATCCTACAATGAGCAGTTCTTC. The encoded protein is CASSLSWDRRMGSSYNEQFF.